This is a list of T cell receptor beta chains from one sample in a study of T cell changes during pregnancy in multiple sclerosis. Data came from immunoSEQ multiplex PCR; TCRdb stores just in-frame clones and leaves some out. The repertoire holds around 70,000 clones, with roughly 94% as singletons. Sequenced material: peripheral blood, taken in the third trimester of pregnancy. The receptors were sampled from a female donor with multiple sclerosis, enrolled in a pregnancy study. Both conserved end residues are part of each CDR3. Each record gives: J gene, V gene, clone size, D gene, CDR3 protein, CDR3 DNA. A D gene is named only where the DNA matches it firmly. Clone size is given for some rows only: seen once, a few or many times, or a class if the clone is expanded.

>TRBJ1-2|TRBV9|once|.
CASSVDLHHRPNYGYTF
TGTGCCAGCAGCGTAGACCTCCATCACAGACCTAACTATGGCTACACCTTC
>TRBJ2-7|TRBV6-1|.|.
CASSGRARAYEQYF
TGTGCCAGCAGTGGAAGAGCTCGAGCCTACGAGCAGTACTTC
>TRBJ1-1|TRBV19|.|TRBD1
CASAGTGKHTEAFF
TGTGCCAGTGCCGGGACAGGAAAACACACTGAAGCTTTCTTT
>TRBJ2-3|TRBV7-9|.|TRBD2
CASSFLAGATDTQYF
TGTGCCAGCAGCTTTCTAGCGGGGGCCACAGATACGCAGTATTTT
>TRBJ1-2|TRBV19|.|.
CASSIPGNARSGGYTF
TGTGCCAGTAGTATCCCCGGGAACGCAAGATCGGGCGGCTACACCTTC
>TRBJ2-2|TRBV11-3|.|TRBD2
CASSSSGGTNTGELFF
TGTGCCAGCAGCTCTAGCGGGGGGACGAACACCGGGGAGCTGTTTTTT
>TRBJ1-2|TRBV30|once|.
CAWSVGDLAGYTF
TGTGCCTGGAGTGTAGGGGATTTAGCTGGCTACACCTTC
>TRBJ2-7|TRBV9|.|.
CASSVADYEQYF
TGTGCCAGCAGCGTAGCAGATTACGAGCAGTACTTC
>TRBJ1-1|TRBV2|.|.
CASSEALRGTEAFF
TGTGCCAGCAGTGAAGCGCTTCGAGGGACTGAAGCTTTCTTT
>TRBJ2-1|TRBV6-5|.|TRBD1
CASSAGTAVNEQFF
TGTGCCAGCAGTGCCGGGACAGCGGTCAATGAGCAGTTCTTC
>TRBJ1-6|TRBV7-2|.|TRBD1
CASRKSGGSYNSPLHF
TGTGCCAGCAGGAAATCAGGGGGTAGTTATAATTCACCCCTCCACTTT
>TRBJ2-2|TRBV7-2|.|TRBD1
CASSRGQPNTGELFF
TGTGCCAGCAGCCGGGGACAGCCGAACACCGGGGAGCTGTTTTTT
>TRBJ2-3|TRBV19|.|TRBD1
CASSTPGGPPDTQYF
TGTGCCAGTAGTACCCCAGGGGGCCCCCCAGATACGCAGTATTTT
>TRBJ2-7|TRBV5-1|.|TRBD1
CASSLLGQGSSYEQYF
TGCGCCAGCAGCTTGCTAGGACAGGGTAGCTCCTACGAGCAGTACTTC
>TRBJ1-3|TRBV6-5|.|.
CASSYNRETNTIYF
TGTGCCAGCAGTTACAACAGGGAGACAAACACCATATATTTT
>TRBJ2-3|TRBV2|.|TRBD2
CASSDPGTSGGEDTQYF
TGTGCCAGCAGCGACCCCGGGACTAGCGGGGGGGAGGATACGCAGTATTTT
>TRBJ1-4|TRBV6-4|.|TRBD1
CASKPTGKATEKLFF
TGTGCCAGCAAACCGACAGGGAAGGCTACTGAAAAACTGTTTTTT
>TRBJ2-2|TRBV19|.|TRBD1
CASSMYSTGFAGELFF
TGTGCCAGTAGTATGTACTCGACAGGGTTTGCCGGGGAGCTGTTTTTT
>TRBJ2-2|TRBV6-1|.|.
CASGAYTGELFF
TGTGCCTCAGGGGCATACACCGGGGAGCTGTTTTTT
>TRBJ2-3|TRBV4-2|.|TRBD2
CASSQPSGDGTDTQYF
TGTGCCAGCAGCCAGCCTAGCGGGGATGGCACAGATACGCAGTATTTT
>TRBJ2-3|TRBV9|.|.
CASSPLLDTQYF
TGTGCCAGCAGCCCTCTTCTGGATACGCAGTATTTT
>TRBJ2-1|TRBV4-3|.|.
CASSQDLRGSSYNEQFF
TGCGCCAGCAGCCAAGATTTGCGCGGAAGCTCCTACAATGAGCAGTTCTTC
>TRBJ2-5|TRBV7-3|.|TRBD2
CASSSAGGQETQYF
TGTGCCAGCAGCTCGGCGGGGGGGCAAGAGACCCAGTACTTC
>TRBJ1-6|TRBV6-6|.|.
CASNPTRGSPLHF
TGTGCCAGCAATCCGACCAGAGGTTCACCCCTCCACTTT
>TRBJ1-1|TRBV9|.|TRBD1
CASSPRGGLNTEAFF
TGTGCCAGCAGCCCCCGAGGGGGCCTGAACACTGAAGCTTTCTTT
>TRBJ2-1|TRBV7-8|once|TRBD1
CASSLVQGRQFF
TGTGCCAGCAGCTTAGTACAGGGGAGACAGTTCTTC
>TRBJ1-1|TRBV6-5|.|.
CASRERVMTEAFF
TGTGCCAGCAGAGAGAGGGTTATGACTGAAGCTTTCTTT
>TRBJ1-1|TRBV5-4|.|TRBD1
CASSFHRGESTEAFF
TGTGCCAGCAGCTTTCACAGGGGGGAGAGCACTGAAGCTTTCTTT
>TRBJ1-1|TRBV7-3|.|.
CASSLTPRGNTEAFF
TGTGCCAGCAGCTTAACGCCAAGGGGAAACACTGAAGCTTTCTTT